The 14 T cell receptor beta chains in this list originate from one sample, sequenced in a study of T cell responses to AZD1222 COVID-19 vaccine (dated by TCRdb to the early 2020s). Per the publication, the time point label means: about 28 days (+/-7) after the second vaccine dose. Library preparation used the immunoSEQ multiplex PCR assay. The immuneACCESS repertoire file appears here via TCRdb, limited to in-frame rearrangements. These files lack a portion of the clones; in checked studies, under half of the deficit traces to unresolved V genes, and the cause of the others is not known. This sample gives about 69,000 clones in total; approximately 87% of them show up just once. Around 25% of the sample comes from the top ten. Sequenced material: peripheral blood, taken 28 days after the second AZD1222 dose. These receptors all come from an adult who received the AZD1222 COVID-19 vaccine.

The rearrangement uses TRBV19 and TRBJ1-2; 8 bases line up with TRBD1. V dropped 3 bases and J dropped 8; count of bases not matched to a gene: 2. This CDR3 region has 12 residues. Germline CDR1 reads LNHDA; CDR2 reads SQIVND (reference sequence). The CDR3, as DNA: TGTGCCAGTAGTATCTCAGGGGGCGGCTACACCTTC. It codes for CASSISGGGYTF.

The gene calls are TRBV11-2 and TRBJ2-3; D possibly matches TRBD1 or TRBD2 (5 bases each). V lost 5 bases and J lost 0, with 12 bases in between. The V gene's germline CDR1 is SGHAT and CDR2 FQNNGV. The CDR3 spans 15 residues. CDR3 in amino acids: CASSPGAPSTDTQYF. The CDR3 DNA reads TGTGCCAGCAGCCCCGGGGCCCCCAGCACAGATACGCAGTATTTT. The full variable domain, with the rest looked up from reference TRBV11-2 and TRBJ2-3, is EAGVAQSPRYKIIEKRQSVAFWCNPISGHATLYWYQQILGQGPKLLIQFQNNGVVDDSQLPKDRFSAERLKGVDSTLKIQPAKLEDSAVYLCASSPGAPSTDTQYFGPGTRLTVL.

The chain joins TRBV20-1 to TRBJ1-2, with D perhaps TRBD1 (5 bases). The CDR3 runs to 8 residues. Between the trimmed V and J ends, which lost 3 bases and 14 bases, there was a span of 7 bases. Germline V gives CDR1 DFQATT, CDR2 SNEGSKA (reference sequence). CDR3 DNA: TGCAGTGCTAGTCGGGGGACCTTC. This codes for CSASRGTF.

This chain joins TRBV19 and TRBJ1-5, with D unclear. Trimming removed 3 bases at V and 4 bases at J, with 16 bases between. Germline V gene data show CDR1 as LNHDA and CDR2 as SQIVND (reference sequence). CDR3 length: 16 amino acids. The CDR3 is CASSIGPGIYNQPQHF. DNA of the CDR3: TGTGCCAGTAGTATTGGGCCCGGTATCTATAATCAGCCCCAGCATTTT.

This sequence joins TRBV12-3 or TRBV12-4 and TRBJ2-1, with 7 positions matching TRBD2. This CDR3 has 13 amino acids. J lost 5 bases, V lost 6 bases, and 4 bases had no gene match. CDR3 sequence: CASRPGTNNEQFF. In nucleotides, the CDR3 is TGTGCCAGCAGGCCGGGGACTAACAATGAGCAGTTCTTC.

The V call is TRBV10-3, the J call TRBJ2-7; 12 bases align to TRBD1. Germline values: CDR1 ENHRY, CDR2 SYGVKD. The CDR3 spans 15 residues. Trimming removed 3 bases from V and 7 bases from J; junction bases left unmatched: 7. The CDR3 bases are TGTGCCATCAGTGAATTGGGACAGGGGGCTGGGGAGCAGTACTTC. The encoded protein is CAISELGQGAGEQYF.

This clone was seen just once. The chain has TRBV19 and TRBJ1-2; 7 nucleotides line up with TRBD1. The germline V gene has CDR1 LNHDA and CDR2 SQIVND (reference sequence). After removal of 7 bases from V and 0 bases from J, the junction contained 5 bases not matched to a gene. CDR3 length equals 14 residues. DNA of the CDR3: TGTGCCAGTACCCGGGACAGCACTAACTATGGCTACACCTTC. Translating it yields CASTRDSTNYGYTF.

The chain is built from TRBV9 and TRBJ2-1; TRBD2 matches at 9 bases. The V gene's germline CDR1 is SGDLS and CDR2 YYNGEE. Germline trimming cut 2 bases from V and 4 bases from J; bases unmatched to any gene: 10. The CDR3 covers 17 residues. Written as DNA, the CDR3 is TGTGCCAGCAGCGTGGAGCTTAGCGGGAGCACTTACAATGAGCAGTTCTTC. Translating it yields CASSVELSGSTYNEQFF.

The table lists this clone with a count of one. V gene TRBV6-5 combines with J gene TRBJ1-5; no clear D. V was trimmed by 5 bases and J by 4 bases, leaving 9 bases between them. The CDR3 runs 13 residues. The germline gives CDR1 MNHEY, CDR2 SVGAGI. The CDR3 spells CASSKSHNQPQHF. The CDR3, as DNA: TGTGCCAGCAGTAAAAGTCATAATCAGCCCCAGCATTTT.

The CDR3 sequence: CASSEEREQYF. Here the CDR3 DNA reads TGTGCCAGCAGTGAGGAACGCGAGCAGTACTTC. V gene TRBV2 combines with J gene TRBJ2-7; D not certain. The CDR3 has 11 residues. Germline V gene lookup returns CDR1 SNHLY and CDR2 FYNNEI. Trimming shortened V by 3 bases and J by 6 bases, and 6 bases separated the two germline ends.

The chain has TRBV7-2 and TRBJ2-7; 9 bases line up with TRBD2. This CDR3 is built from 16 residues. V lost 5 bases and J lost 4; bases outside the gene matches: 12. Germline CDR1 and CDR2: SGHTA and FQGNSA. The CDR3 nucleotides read TGTGCCAGCAGCCGCGATGTAGCGGGAGTTGGTTACGAGCAGTACTTC. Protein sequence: CASSRDVAGVGYEQYF.

The CDR3 DNA reads TGCGCCAGCAGCTTGCTGTCCCAGCGGGAGTTCCATGAGCAGTTCTTC. This encodes CASSLLSQREFHEQFF. The chain links TRBV5-1 to TRBJ2-1; TRBD2 aligns across 8 bases. J lost 8 bases, V lost 1 base, and 11 bases had no gene match. Germline lookup yields CDR1 SGHRS and CDR2 YFSETQ. The CDR3 spans 16 residues.

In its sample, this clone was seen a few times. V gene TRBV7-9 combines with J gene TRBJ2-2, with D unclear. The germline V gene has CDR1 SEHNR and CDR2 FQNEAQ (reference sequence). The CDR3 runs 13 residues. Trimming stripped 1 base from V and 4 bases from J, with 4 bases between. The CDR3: CASSLGFTGELFF. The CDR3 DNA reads TGTGCCAGCAGCTTAGGGTTCACCGGGGAGCTGTTTTTT.

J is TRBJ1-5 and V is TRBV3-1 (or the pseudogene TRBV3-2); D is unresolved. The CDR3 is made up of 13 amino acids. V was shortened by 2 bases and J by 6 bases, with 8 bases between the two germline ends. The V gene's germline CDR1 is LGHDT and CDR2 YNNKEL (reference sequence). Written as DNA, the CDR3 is TGTGCCAGCAGCCAACTTGGAATTCAGCCCCAGCATTTT. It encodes CASSQLGIQPQHF.